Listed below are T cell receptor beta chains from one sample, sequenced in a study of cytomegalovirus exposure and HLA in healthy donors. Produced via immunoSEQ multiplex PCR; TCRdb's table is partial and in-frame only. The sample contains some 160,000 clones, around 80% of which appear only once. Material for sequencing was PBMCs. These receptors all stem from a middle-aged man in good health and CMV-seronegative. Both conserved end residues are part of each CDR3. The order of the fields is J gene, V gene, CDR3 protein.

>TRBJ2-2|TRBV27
CASSLFSSGGSGELFF
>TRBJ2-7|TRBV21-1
CASSNRDCYEQYF
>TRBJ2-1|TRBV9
CASSVDYRGINNEQFF
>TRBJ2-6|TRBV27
CASSFRGTNGLTF
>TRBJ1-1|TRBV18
CASSADRVGTEAFF
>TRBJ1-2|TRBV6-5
CASSQGPRDDGYTF
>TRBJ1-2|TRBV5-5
CASSFGQGGDYGYTF
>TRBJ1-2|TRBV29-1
CSVGPGVNYGYTF
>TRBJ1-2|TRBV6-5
CASSYSGTNYGYTF
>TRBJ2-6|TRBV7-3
CASSLASGSSSLSGANVLTF
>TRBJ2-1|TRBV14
CASSQTSGRESNEQFF
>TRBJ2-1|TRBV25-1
CASSVGVVEQFF
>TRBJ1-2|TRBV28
CASSLRDRADGYTF
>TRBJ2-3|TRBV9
CASSVGLDTQYF
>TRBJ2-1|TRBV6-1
CASSHSGRAGFEQFF
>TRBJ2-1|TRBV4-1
CASSQPGGGLAGGSSYNEQFF
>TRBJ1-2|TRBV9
CASSSGTGAGYTF
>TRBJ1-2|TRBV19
CASSIIGGANYGYTF
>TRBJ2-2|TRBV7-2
CASSVAESDNTGELFF
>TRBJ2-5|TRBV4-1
CASSPPGLAETQYF
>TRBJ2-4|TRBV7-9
CASSGGLAGNRIQYF
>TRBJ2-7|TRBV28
CASSFLQGGSYEQYF
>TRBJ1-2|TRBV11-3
CASSLGTGRTVDNYGYTF
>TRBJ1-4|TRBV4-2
CASSQESGVSEKLFF
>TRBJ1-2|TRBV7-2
CASSWDRGGGYTF
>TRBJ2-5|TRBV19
CASSLKIGWETQYF
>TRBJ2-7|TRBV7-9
CATLSLTSGRLEQYF
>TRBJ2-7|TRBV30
CAWSGTGYEQYF
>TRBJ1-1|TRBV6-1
CASSGTGIPEAFF
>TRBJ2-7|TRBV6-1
CASSEVQVDGQYF
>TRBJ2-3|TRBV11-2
CASSSERLLSTDTQYF
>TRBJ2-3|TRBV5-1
CASTRTSGSSPDTQYF
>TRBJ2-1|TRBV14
CASSQEGLAGDEQFF
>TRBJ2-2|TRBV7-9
CASSPQDRGNTGELFF
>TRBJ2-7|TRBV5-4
CASSLRSGRGKQYF
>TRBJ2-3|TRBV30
CAWSPGLAGGPSTDTQYF
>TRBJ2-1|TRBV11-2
CAGSFRGSSNEQFF
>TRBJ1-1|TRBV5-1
CASSLDRDTEAFF
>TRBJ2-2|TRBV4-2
CASSQEAAGGRELFF
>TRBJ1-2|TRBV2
CAGGRAIDYGYTF
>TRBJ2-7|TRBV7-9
CASSSGYQREDYEQYF
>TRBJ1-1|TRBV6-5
CASSLADRTEAFF
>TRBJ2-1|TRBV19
CASSRQGRGYNEQFF
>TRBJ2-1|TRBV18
CASSQSRDRAYNEQFF
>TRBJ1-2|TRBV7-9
CSSSQTVFIYGYTF